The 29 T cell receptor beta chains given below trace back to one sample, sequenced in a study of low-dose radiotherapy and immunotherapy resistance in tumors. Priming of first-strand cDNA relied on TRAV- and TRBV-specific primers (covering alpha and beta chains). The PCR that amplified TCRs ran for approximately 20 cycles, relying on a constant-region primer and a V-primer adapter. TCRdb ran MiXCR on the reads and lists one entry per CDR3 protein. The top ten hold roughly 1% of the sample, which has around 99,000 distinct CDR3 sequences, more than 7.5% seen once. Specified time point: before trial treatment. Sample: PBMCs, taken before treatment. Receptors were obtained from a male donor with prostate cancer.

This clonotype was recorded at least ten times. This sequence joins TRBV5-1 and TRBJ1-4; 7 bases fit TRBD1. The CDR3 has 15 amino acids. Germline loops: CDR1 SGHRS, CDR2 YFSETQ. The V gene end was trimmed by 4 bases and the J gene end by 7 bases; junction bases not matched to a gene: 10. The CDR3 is CASSQRTGGGEKLFF. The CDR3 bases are TGCGCCAGCAGCCAAAGGACAGGAGGAGGTGAAAAACTGTTTTTT.

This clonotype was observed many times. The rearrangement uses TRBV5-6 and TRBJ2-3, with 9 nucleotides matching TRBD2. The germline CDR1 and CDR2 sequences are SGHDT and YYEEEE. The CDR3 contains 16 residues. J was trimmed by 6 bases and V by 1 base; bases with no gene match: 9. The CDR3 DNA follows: TGTGCCAGCAGCTTGAGGGCTAGCGGGAAGGGGGATACGCAGTATTTT. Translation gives CASSLRASGKGDTQYF.

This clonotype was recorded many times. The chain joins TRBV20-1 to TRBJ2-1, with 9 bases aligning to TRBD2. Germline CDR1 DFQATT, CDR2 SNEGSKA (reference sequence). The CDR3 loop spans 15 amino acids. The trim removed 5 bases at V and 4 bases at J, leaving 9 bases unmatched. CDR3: CSASIAGEGYNEQFF. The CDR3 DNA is TGCAGTGCTTCTATAGCGGGAGAGGGGTACAATGAGCAGTTCTTC.

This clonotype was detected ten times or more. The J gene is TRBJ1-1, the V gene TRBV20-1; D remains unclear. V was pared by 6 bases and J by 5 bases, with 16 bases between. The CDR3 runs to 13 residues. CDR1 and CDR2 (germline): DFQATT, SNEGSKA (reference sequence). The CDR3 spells CSARDSLGTEAFF. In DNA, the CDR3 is TGCAGTGCCCGTGACTCGCTGGGGACTGAAGCTTTCTTT.

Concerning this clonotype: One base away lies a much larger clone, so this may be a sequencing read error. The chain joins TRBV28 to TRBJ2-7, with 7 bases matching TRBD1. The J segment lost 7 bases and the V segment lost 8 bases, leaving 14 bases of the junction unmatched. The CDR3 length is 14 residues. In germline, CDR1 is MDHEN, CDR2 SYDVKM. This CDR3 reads CASGTAPSYNEQYF. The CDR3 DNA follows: TGTGCCAGCGGGACAGCGCCATCCTACAATGAGCAGTACTTC.

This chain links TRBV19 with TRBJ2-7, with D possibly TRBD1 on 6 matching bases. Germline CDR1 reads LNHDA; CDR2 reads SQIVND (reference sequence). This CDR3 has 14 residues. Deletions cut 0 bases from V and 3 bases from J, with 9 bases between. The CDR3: CASSIDRGGYEQYF. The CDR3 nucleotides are TGTGCCAGTAGTATAGACAGGGGCGGCTACGAGCAGTACTTC.

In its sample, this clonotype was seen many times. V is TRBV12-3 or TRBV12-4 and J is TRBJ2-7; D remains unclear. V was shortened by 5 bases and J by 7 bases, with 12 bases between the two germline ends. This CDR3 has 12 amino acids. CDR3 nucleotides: TGTGCCAGCAGTCGGAGAGAAGGGGAGCAGTACTTC. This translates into CASSRREGEQYF.

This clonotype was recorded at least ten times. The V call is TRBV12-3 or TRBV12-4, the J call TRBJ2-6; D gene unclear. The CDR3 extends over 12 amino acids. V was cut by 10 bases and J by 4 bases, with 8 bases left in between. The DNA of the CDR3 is TGTGCCACTAAAGGGGGGGCCAACGTCCTGACTTTC. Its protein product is CATKGGANVLTF.

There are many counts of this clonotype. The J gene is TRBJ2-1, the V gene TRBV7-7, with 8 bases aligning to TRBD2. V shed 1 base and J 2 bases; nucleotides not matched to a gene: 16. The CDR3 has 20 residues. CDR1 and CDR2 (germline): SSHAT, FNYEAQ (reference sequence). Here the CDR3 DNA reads TGTGCCAGCAGCTTAGATTATTGGAGGAGCGGGAGAGAAACCTACAATGAGCAGTTCTTC. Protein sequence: CASSLDYWRSGRETYNEQFF.

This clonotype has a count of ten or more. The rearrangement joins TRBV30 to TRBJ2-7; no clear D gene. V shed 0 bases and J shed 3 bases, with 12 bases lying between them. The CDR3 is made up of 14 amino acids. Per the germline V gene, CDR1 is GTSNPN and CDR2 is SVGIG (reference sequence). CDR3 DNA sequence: TGTGCCTGGAGTGTATCGCCCAACATCTACGAGCAGTACTTC. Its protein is CAWSVSPNIYEQYF.

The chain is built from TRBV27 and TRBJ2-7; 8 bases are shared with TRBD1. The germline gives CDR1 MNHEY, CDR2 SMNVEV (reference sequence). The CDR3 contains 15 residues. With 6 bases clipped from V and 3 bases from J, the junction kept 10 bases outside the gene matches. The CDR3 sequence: CASRVPGQGLYEQYF. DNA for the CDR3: TGTGCCAGCAGGGTCCCAGGACAGGGCCTCTACGAGCAGTACTTC.

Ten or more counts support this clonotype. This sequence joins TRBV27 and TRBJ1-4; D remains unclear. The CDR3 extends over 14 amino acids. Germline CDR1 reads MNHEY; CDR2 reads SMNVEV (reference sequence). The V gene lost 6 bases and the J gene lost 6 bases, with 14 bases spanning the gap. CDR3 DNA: TGTGCCAGCAGCCCCACGAGACGGGATGAAAAACTGTTTTTT. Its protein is CASSPTRRDEKLFF.

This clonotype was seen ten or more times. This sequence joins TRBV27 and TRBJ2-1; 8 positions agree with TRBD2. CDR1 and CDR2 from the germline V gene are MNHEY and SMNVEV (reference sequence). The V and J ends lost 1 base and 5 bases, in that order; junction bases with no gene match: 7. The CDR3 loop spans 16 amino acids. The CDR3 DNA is TGTGCCAGCAGTTTATTGGCTAGCGGGTCTGACAATGAGCAGTTCTTC. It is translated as CASSLLASGSDNEQFF.

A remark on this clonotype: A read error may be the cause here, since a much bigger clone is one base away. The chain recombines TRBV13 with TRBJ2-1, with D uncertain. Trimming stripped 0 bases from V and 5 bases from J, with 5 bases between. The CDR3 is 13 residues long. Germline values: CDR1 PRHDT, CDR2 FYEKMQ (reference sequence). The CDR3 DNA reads TGTGCCAGCAGCTTAGGGTTAGACAATGAGCAGTTCTTC. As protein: CASSLGLDNEQFF. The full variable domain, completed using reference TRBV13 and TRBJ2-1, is AAGVIQSPRHLIKEKRETATLKCYPIPRHDTVYWYQQGPGQDPQFLISFYEKMQSDKGSIPDRFSAQQFSDYHSELNMSSLELGDSALYFCASSLGLDNEQFFGPGTRLTVL.

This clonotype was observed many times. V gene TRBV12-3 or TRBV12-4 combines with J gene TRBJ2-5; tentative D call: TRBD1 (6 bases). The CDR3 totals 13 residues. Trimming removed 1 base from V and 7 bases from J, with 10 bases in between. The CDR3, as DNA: TGTGCCAGCAGTTTAGGGACAGAGGGGACCCAGTACTTC. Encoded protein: CASSLGTEGTQYF.

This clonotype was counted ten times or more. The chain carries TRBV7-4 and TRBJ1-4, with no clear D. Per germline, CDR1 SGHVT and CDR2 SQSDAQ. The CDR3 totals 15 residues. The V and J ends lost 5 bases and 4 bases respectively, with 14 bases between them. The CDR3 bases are TGTGCCAGCAGCCTAAATAGAGGGAGTAATGAAAAACTGTTTTTT. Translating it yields CASSLNRGSNEKLFF.

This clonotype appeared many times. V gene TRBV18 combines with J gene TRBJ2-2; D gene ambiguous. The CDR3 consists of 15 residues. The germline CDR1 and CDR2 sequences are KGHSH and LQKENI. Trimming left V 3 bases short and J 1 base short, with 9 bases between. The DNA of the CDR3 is TGTGCCAGCTCACCGTTGGCCGGGAACACCGGGGAGCTGTTTTTT. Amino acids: CASSPLAGNTGELFF.

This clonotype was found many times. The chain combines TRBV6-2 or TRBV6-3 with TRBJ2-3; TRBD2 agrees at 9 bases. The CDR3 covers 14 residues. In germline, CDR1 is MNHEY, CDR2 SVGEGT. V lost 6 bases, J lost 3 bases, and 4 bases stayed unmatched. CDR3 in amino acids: CASRGLAGTDTQYF. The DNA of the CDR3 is TGTGCCAGCAGAGGGCTAGCGGGGACAGATACGCAGTATTTT.

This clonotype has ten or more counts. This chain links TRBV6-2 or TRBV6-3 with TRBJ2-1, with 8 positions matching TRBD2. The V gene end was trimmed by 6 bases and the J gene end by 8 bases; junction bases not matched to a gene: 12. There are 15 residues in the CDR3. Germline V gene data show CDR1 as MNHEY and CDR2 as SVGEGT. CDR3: CASSRLAPFRDEQFF. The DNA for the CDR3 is TGTGCCAGCAGCAGACTAGCGCCTTTCAGGGATGAGCAGTTCTTC.

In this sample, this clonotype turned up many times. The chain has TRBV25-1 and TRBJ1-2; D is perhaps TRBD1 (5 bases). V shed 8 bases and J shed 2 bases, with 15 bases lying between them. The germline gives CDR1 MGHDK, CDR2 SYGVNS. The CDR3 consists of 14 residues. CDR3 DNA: TGTGCCAGCGGGGCATTAGACAGCAACTATGGCTACACCTTC. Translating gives CASGALDSNYGYTF.

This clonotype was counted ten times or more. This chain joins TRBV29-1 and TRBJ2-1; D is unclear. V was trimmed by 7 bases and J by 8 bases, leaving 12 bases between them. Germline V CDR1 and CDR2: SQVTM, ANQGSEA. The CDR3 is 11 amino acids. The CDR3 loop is CSAPVLDEQFF. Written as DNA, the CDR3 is TGCAGCGCCCCTGTTTTGGATGAGCAGTTCTTC.

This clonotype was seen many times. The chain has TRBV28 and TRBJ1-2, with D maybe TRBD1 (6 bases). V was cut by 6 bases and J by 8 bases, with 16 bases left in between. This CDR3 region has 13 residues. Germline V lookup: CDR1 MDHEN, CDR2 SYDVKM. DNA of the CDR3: TGTGCCAGCAGCCCTCAGGGGATAGGGGGCTACACCTTC. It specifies CASSPQGIGGYTF.

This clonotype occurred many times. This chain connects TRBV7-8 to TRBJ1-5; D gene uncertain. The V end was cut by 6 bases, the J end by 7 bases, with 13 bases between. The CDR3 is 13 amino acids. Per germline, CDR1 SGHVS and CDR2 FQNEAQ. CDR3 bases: TGTGCCAGCAGTAGGATCGGGGTACAGCCCCAGCATTTT. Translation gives CASSRIGVQPQHF. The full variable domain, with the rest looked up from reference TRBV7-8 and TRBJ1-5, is GAGVSQSPRYKVAKRGQDVALRCDPISGHVSLFWYQQALGQGPEFLTYFQNEAQLDKSGLPSDRFFAERPEGSVSTLKIQRTQQEDSAVYLCASSRIGVQPQHFGDGTRLSIL.

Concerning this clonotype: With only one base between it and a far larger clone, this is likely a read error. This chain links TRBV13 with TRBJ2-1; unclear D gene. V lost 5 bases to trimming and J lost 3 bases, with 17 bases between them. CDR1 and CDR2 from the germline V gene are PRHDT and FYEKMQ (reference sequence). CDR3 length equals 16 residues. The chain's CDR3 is CASSPIDSLGYNEQFF. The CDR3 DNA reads TGTGCCAGCAGCCCCATCGATAGCCTGGGCTACAATGAGCAGTTCTTC.

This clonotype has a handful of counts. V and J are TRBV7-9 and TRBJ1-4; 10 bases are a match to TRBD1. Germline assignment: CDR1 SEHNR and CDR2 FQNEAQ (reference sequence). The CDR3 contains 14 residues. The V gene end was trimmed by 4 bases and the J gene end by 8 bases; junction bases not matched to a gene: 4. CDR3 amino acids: CASSSGQGKEKLFF. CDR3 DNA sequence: TGTGCCAGCAGCTCGGGACAGGGGAAAGAAAAACTGTTTTTT.

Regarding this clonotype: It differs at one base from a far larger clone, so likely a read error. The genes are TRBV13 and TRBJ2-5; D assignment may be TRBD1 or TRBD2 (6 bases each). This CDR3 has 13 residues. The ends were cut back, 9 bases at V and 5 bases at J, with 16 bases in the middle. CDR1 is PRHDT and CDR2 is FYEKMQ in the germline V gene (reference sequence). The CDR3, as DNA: TGTGCCAGTGGGGGCGGCGGGGAGGAGACCCAGTACTTC. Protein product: CASGGGGEETQYF. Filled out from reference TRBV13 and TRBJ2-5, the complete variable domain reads AAGVIQSPRHLIKEKRETATLKCYPIPRHDTVYWYQQGPGQDPQFLISFYEKMQSDKGSIPDRFSAQQFSDYHSELNMSSLELGDSALYFCASGGGGEETQYFGPGTRLLVL.

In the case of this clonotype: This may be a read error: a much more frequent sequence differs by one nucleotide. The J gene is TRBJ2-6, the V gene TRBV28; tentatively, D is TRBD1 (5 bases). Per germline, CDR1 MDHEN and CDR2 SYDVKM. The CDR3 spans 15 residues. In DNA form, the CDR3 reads TGTGCCAGCAGTCCCCGTATCTCTGGGGCCAACATCCTGACTTTC. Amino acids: CASSPRISGANILTF. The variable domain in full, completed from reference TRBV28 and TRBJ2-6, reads DVKVTQSSRYLVKRTGEKVFLECVQDMDHENMFWYRQDPGLGLRLIYFSYDVKMKEKGDIPEGYSVSREKKERFSLILESASTNQTSMYLCASSPRISGANILTFGAGSRLTVL.

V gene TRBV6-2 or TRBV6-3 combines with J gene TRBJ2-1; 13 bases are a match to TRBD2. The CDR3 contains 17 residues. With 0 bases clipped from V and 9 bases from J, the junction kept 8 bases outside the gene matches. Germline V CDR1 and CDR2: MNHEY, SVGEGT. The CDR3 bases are TGTGCCAGCAGTTACTCGATACTAGCGGGAGGGCCAGGTGAGCAGTTCTTC. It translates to CASSYSILAGGPGEQFF.

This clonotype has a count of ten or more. In DNA form, the CDR3 reads TGTGCCAGCAGCCAAGATAACAGCCCCAATCAGCCCCAGCATTTT. Its protein product is CASSQDNSPNQPQHF. This rearrangement joins TRBV3-1 to TRBJ1-5; no reliable D call. CDR1 is LGHDT, CDR2 YNNKEL, per germline (reference sequence). CDR3 size: 15 residues. Trimming left V 0 bases short and J 3 bases short, with 9 bases between.